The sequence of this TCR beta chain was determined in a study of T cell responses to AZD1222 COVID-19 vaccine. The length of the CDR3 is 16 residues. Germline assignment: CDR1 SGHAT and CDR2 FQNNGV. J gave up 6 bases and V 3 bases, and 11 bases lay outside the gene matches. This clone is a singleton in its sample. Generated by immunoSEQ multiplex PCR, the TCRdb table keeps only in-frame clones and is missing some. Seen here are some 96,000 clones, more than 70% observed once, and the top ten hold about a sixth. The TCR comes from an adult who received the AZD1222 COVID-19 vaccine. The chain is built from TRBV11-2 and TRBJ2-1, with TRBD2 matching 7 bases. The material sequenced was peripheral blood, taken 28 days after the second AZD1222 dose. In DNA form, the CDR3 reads TGTGCCAGCAGCTTGCTCGCTGCGGGAGCAGGCAATGAGCAGTTCTTC. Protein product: CASSLLAAGAGNEQFF.